The sequence of this TCR beta chain was determined in a study of regulatory T cells in long-lasting Graves disease. The CDR3 is made up of 13 amino acids. Germline CDR1 reads MNHEY; CDR2 reads SMNVEV (reference sequence). Germline trimming cut 6 bases from V and 3 bases from J; bases unmatched to any gene: 2. Time point indicated: newly diagnosed GD, antithyroid drugs for less than 3 months. Following extraction of RNA from PBMCs, that RNA was used to make the TCR library. The sample holds many counts of this clonotype. Arm-PCR of CDR3 regions and iRepertoire HTBI primers were the basis on which TCR beta libraries were built. One entry per CDR3 protein, called by TCRdb with MiXCR from the multiplex PCR reads. The sample records some 250,000 distinct CDR3 sequences, 15% to 20% being singletons. These same records also appear under a second study, on T cells in Graves' hyperthyroidism and ophthalmopathy.

The sample was peripheral blood mononuclear cells (PBMCs), taken at new diagnosis, from a patient treated with antithyroid drugs. This sequence originates from a woman aged 25 to 39 with Graves disease. The chain combines TRBV27 with TRBJ2-5; 9 bases fit TRBD2. The CDR3 DNA reads TGTGCCAGCAGACCTAGCGGGGAAGAGACCCAGTACTTC. This encodes CASRPSGEETQYF.